Listed below are T cell receptor beta chains from one sample, sequenced in a study of identical twins. A single record per CDR3 protein comes from TCRdb applying MiXCR to the 5' RACE reads. Altogether 400,000 to 500,000 distinct CDR3 sequences are present, around 15% being singletons, with the ten largest covering 0.98%. These sequences were also reported in another study, on yellow fever vaccine responses in identical twins.

The specimen was CD4+ T cells sorted from blood. These receptors came from a woman under 30 in good health. The CDR3 runs from the conserved cysteine through the conserved F or W. Fields, in order: J gene, V gene, D gene, clone size, CDR3 protein, CDR3 DNA. The D gene is left open where the match is weak. The size of a clone is reported for some rows only, either as once, few or many, or as a class for expanded clones.

J: TRBJ1-5; V: TRBV28; D: .; size: few; CDR3: CASSYAGGSSHNQPQHF; DNA: TGTGCCAGCAGTTACGCGGGGGGCTCTTCCCACAATCAGCCCCAGCATTTT
J: TRBJ2-2; V: TRBV10-3; D: TRBD2; size: few; CDR3: CAIKKREGLGELFF; DNA: TGTGCCATCAAAAAGCGGGAGGGCCTCGGGGAGCTGTTTTTT
J: TRBJ2-7; V: TRBV2; D: .; size: few; CDR3: CASSDNGFSSYEQYF; DNA: TGTGCCAGCAGTGATAATGGGTTTAGCTCCTACGAGCAGTACTTC
J: TRBJ1-2; V: TRBV15; D: TRBD1; size: .; CDR3: CATSRGGGEVYGYTF; DNA: TGTGCCACCAGCAGAGGAGGGGGCGAGGTCTATGGCTACACCTTC
J: TRBJ2-3; V: TRBV9; D: TRBD2; size: .; CDR3: CASSVAAGTSGTDTQYF; DNA: TGTGCCAGCAGCGTAGCCGCCGGGACTAGCGGCACAGATACGCAGTATTTT
J: TRBJ1-1; V: TRBV7-6; D: .; size: .; CDR3: CASSATELNEAFF; DNA: TGTGCCAGCAGCGCGACAGAACTTAATGAAGCTTTCTTT
J: TRBJ2-4; V: TRBV7-9; D: TRBD2; size: .; CDR3: CASSARLAGENIQYF; DNA: TGTGCCAGCAGCGCCCGACTAGCGGGAGAGAACATTCAGTACTTC
J: TRBJ2-3; V: TRBV5-1; D: TRBD2; size: few; CDR3: CASSRAGEDTQYF; DNA: TGCGCCAGCAGCCGAGCGGGGGAGGATACGCAGTATTTT
J: TRBJ2-1; V: TRBV7-9; D: TRBD1; size: .; CDR3: CASSPKTEQGYEQFF; DNA: TGTGCCAGCAGCCCCAAAACCGAACAGGGGTATGAGCAGTTCTTC
J: TRBJ1-5; V: TRBV20-1; D: .; size: few; CDR3: CSARGPSAAYYSNQPQHF; DNA: TGCAGTGCTAGAGGCCCCTCGGCAGCTTATTATAGCAATCAGCCCCAGCATTTT
J: TRBJ2-7; V: TRBV20-1; D: TRBD1; size: few; CDR3: CSAPGQGRGQYF; DNA: TGCAGTGCCCCGGGACAGGGGCGGGGGCAGTACTTC
J: TRBJ2-3; V: TRBV5-1; D: TRBD1; size: many; CDR3: CASSLQGGSTDTQYF; DNA: TGCGCCAGCAGCTTACAGGGGGGCTCCACAGATACGCAGTATTTT
J: TRBJ1-2; V: TRBV7-2; D: TRBD1; size: few; CDR3: CASSYRTGANYGYTF; DNA: TGTGCCAGCAGCTATCGGACAGGAGCTAACTATGGCTACACCTTC